The 27 T cell receptor beta chains listed next were all sequenced from one sample in a study of blood T cell repertoires in COVID-19. Produced via immunoSEQ multiplex PCR; TCRdb's table is partial and in-frame only. The sample consists of roughly 190,000 clones, around 82% of them appearing once. Material: PBMCs or T cells enriched from blood (not recorded which). These TCRs come from a man in his forties who had recovered from COVID-19.

The chain employs TRBV6-2 or TRBV6-3 and TRBJ2-7; 7 nucleotides line up with TRBD1. The J segment lost 0 bases and the V segment lost 4 bases, leaving 6 bases of the junction unmatched. From germline, CDR1 is MNHEY and CDR2 SVGEGT. This CDR3 contains 15 residues. CDR3: CASSFGQDRSYEQYF. The CDR3 DNA sequence: TGTGCCAGCAGTTTCGGACAGGATCGCTCCTACGAGCAGTACTTC.

This chain connects TRBV2 to TRBJ2-7, with a tentative D call TRBD2 (5 bases). Germline V gives CDR1 SNHLY, CDR2 FYNNEI. Between the trimmed V and J ends, which lost 0 bases and 0 bases, there was a span of 18 bases. CDR3 length: 18 amino acids. DNA for the CDR3: TGTGCCAGCAGTGAAGCGCCCCTGTACGGGATGGCCTCCTACGAGCAGTACGTC. Translating gives CASSEAPLYGMASYEQYV.

The V call is TRBV7-9, the J call TRBJ1-1; a possible D gene is TRBD1 (5 bases). V was shortened by 1 base and J by 7 bases, with 16 bases between the two germline ends. The CDR3 consists of 15 residues. The germline V gene has CDR1 SEHNR and CDR2 FQNEAQ (reference sequence). CDR3 DNA: TGTGCCAGCAGCTTAGGGGGCAGGGTGCGGATTGAAGCTTTCTTT. Encoded protein: CASSLGGRVRIEAFF.

This chain uses TRBV2 with TRBJ1-4; D remains ambiguous. Trimming left V 4 bases short and J 4 bases short, with 7 bases between. Germline V gene data show CDR1 as SNHLY and CDR2 as FYNNEI. This CDR3 contains 13 residues. The CDR3 loop reads CASSGTDNEKLFF. CDR3 DNA: TGTGCCAGCAGTGGGACTGATAATGAAAAACTGTTTTTT.

The rearrangement uses TRBV19 and TRBJ1-2; possible D gene TRBD1, 5 bases. V shed 4 bases and J shed 8 bases, with 14 bases lying between them. Germline values: CDR1 LNHDA, CDR2 SQIVND (reference sequence). The CDR3 loop spans 13 amino acids. CDR3 region: CASSRKGDSGYTF. The CDR3 nucleotides read TGTGCCAGTAGTAGGAAGGGCGACAGCGGCTACACCTTC.

This chain joins TRBV11-2 and TRBJ1-6, with D hard to call. V lost 3 bases and J lost 13, with 13 bases in between. The length of the CDR3 is 13 residues. Germline CDR1 is SGHAT and CDR2 is FQNNGV. The CDR3 here is CASSLGSLAPLHF. The CDR3 coding sequence is TGTGCCAGCAGCTTGGGGAGCTTAGCGCCCCTCCACTTT.

The V and J genes are TRBV19 and TRBJ1-1, with D maybe TRBD1 (5 bases). Germline CDR1 reads LNHDA; CDR2 reads SQIVND (reference sequence). Deletions cut 6 bases from V and 0 bases from J, with 14 bases between. The CDR3 sequence is 15 residues long. CDR3 in amino acids: CASRSSIRVNTEAFF. The CDR3 DNA sequence: TGTGCCAGTAGGTCCTCGATCAGGGTGAACACTGAAGCTTTCTTT.

This clone was observed a single time. J is TRBJ2-4 and V is TRBV5-1, with 8 bases that match TRBD1. CDR1 and CDR2 from the germline V gene are SGHRS and YFSETQ. The length of the CDR3 is 18 residues. Trimming cost V 0 bases and J 1 base; bases outside gene matches: 9. Here the CDR3 DNA reads TGCGCCAGCAGCTTGGTAACAGGGGGTGACCTGGCCAAAAACATTCAGTACTTC. Its protein is CASSLVTGGDLAKNIQYF.

CDR3 bases: TGTGCCAGCAGCTTTTCCAGGGGGCAAAACTATGGCTACACCTTC. It specifies CASSFSRGQNYGYTF. This chain connects TRBV7-2 to TRBJ1-2, with 8 bases fitting TRBD1. Germline V gene lookup returns CDR1 SGHTA and CDR2 FQGNSA. V lost 3 bases to trimming and J lost 2 bases; unmatched junction nucleotides: 5. This CDR3 has 15 amino acids.

The chain has TRBV30 and TRBJ2-7; TRBD2 is a possible D gene (6 bases). The CDR3 sequence is 16 residues long. Germline V gene data show CDR1 as GTSNPN and CDR2 as SVGIG (reference sequence). Trimming took off 1 base at V and 4 bases at J, with 20 bases between the two ends. CDR3 coding DNA: TGTGCCTGGAGTGACCGCTTTAACGGGGGAATATACGAGCAGTACTTC. Translation: CAWSDRFNGGIYEQYF.

The chain is built from TRBV19 and TRBJ1-1; possibly TRBD1 for D (5 bases). Trimming stripped 3 bases from V and 5 bases from J, with 10 bases between. The length of the CDR3 is 13 residues. The germline gives CDR1 LNHDA, CDR2 SQIVND (reference sequence). The chain's CDR3 is CASSMAGWTEAFF. For the CDR3, the DNA is TGTGCCAGTAGTATGGCAGGGTGGACTGAAGCTTTCTTT.

The J gene is TRBJ1-6, the V gene TRBV19; D gene unclear. V lost 5 bases and J lost 8, with 10 bases in between. This CDR3 spans 13 amino acids. Germline CDR1 LNHDA, CDR2 SQIVND (reference sequence). The CDR3 is CASSLRGHSPLHF. CDR3 DNA: TGTGCCAGTAGTCTCCGAGGGCATTCACCCCTCCACTTT.

The rearrangement uses TRBV5-1 and TRBJ2-1; a weak D match, TRBD1 (6 bases). The CDR3 length is 14 residues. CDR1 SGHRS and CDR2 YFSETQ come from the germline V gene. Trimming cost V 2 bases and J 4 bases, with 10 bases left between them. In DNA form, the CDR3 reads TGCGCCAGCAGCTTACAGGGCGTTTACAATGAGCAGTTCTTC. This codes for CASSLQGVYNEQFF.

With regard to this clone: Sequence at one end of the junction differs from germline and may be a read error. V and J are TRBV7-7 and TRBJ2-1; 10 bases are a match to TRBD2. CDR1 and CDR2 from the germline V gene are SSHAT and FNYEAQ (reference sequence). This CDR3 is 16 amino acids long. CDR3 protein: CASSLKGLAGANEQFF. Written as DNA, the CDR3 is TGTGCTAGCAGCCTAAAAGGGCTAGCGGGAGCCAATGAGCAGTTCTTC.

The CDR3 sequence: CATSDPGQTASTDTQYF. CDR3 bases: TGTGCCACCAGTGATCCAGGACAGACGGCAAGCACAGATACGCAGTATTTT. The chain uses TRBV24-1 and TRBJ2-3; D is perhaps TRBD1 (6 bases). V was cut by 3 bases and J by 0 bases, with 15 bases left in between. This CDR3 has 17 residues. Germline values: CDR1 KGHDR, CDR2 SFDVKD.

The chain employs TRBV18 and TRBJ2-2, with D tentatively TRBD1 (6 bases). The CDR3 loop spans 14 amino acids. Germline V CDR1 and CDR2: KGHSH, LQKENI. Trimming cost V 7 bases and J 1 base, with 10 bases left between them. CDR3 region: CASFRDMNTGELFF. CDR3 coding DNA: TGTGCCAGCTTCCGGGACATGAACACCGGGGAGCTGTTTTTT.

This chain connects TRBV4-1 to TRBJ2-3, with 10 positions matching TRBD2. The germline gives CDR1 MGHRA, CDR2 YSYEKL. CDR3 size: 19 residues. Germline trimming cut 2 bases from V and 0 bases from J; bases unmatched to any gene: 11. As DNA, the CDR3 is TGCGCCAGCAGCCAACAAGCAGCGGGAGGGCTTGCTAGCACAGATACGCAGTATTTT. Protein product: CASSQQAAGGLASTDTQYF.

This clone was recorded once. The chain combines TRBV28 with TRBJ1-5; unclear D gene. Trimming removed 4 bases from V and 0 bases from J, with 7 bases in between. CDR1 is MDHEN, CDR2 SYDVKM, per germline. The CDR3 has 14 residues. CDR3 in amino acids: CASSSGVSNQPQHF. The CDR3, as DNA: TGTGCCAGCAGTTCGGGAGTTAGCAATCAGCCCCAGCATTTT.

The chain employs TRBV7-8 and TRBJ2-5; D unresolved. Between the trimmed V and J ends, which lost 1 base and 3 bases, there was a span of 15 bases. This CDR3 spans 16 amino acids. Germline-derived CDR1 and CDR2 are SGHVS and FQNEAQ. The CDR3 spells CASSLGPRVAKETQYF. CDR3 coding DNA: TGTGCCAGCAGCTTAGGCCCTAGAGTAGCCAAAGAGACCCAGTACTTC.

V is TRBV7-2 and J is TRBJ1-6, with unresolved D. The CDR3 has 17 residues. V was shortened by 3 bases and J by 5 bases, with 17 bases between the two germline ends. From germline, CDR1 is SGHTA and CDR2 FQGNSA. CDR3 loop: CASSFLRSEANNSPLHF. CDR3 bases: TGTGCCAGCAGCTTTCTCCGGTCTGAAGCGAATAATTCACCCCTCCACTTT. The full variable domain, with the rest looked up from reference TRBV7-2 and TRBJ1-6, is GAGVSQSPSNKVTEKGKDVELRCDPISGHTALYWYRQSLGQGLEFLIYFQGNSAPDKSGLPSDRFSAERTGGSVSTLTIQRTQQEDSAVYLCASSFLRSEANNSPLHFGNGTRLTVT.

The chain has TRBV6-5 and TRBJ2-2, with 7 bases lining up with TRBD2. From germline, CDR1 is MNHEY and CDR2 SVGAGI. This CDR3 spans 14 amino acids. V gave up 7 bases and J gave up 5 bases; unmatched junction bases: 7. The CDR3 DNA reads TGTGCCAGCACCGGGACTACGTCTACCGGGGAGCTGTTTTTT. It encodes CASTGTTSTGELFF.

The chain uses TRBV7-6 and TRBJ2-2; 14 bases fit TRBD2. The V gene's germline CDR1 is SGHVS and CDR2 FNYEAQ. The ends lost 2 bases at V and 7 bases at J; junction bases unmatched: 12. The CDR3 sequence is 19 residues long. The CDR3 here is CASSLRTGLAGGGIGELFF. CDR3 in DNA: TGTGCCAGCAGCTTAAGGACCGGACTAGCGGGAGGAGGCATCGGGGAGCTGTTTTTT. The full variable domain, completed using reference TRBV7-6 and TRBJ2-2, is GAGVSQSPRYKVTKRGQDVALRCDPISGHVSLYWYRQALGQGPEFLTYFNYEAQQDKSGLPNDRFSAERPEGSISTLTIQRTEQRDSAMYRCASSLRTGLAGGGIGELFFGEGSRLTVL.

This sequence joins TRBV30 and TRBJ2-1, with 10 positions matching TRBD2. This CDR3 is 14 amino acids long. V lost 5 bases, J lost 8 bases, and 9 bases stayed unmatched. Germline V lookup: CDR1 GTSNPN, CDR2 SVGIG (reference sequence). Here the CDR3 DNA reads TGTGCCTGGGATACTAGCGGGATGGGCGATGAGCAGTTCTTC. This gives the protein CAWDTSGMGDEQFF.

This chain uses TRBV2 with TRBJ1-5, with TRBD1 matching over 9 bases. Germline V gene data show CDR1 as SNHLY and CDR2 as FYNNEI. The V gene end was trimmed by 3 bases and the J gene end by 5 bases; junction bases not matched to a gene: 2. CDR3 size: 14 residues. CDR3 amino acids: CASSETGGHQPQHF. CDR3 bases: TGTGCCAGCAGTGAGACAGGGGGTCATCAGCCCCAGCATTTT.

This chain links TRBV7-2 with TRBJ2-5; D not resolved. The V end lost 1 base, the J end lost 5 bases, and 11 bases lay between the germline ends. Per germline, CDR1 SGHTA and CDR2 FQGNSA. The CDR3 totals 14 residues. The CDR3 nucleotides are TGTGCCAGCAGCTTAGTCACCAGCGTTGAGACCCAGTACTTC. Protein: CASSLVTSVETQYF.

The gene calls are TRBV6-5 and TRBJ2-1, with 13 nucleotides matching TRBD2. With V trimmed by 7 bases and J by 8 bases, 5 bases remained unmatched. The CDR3 spans 14 residues. Germline CDR1 is MNHEY and CDR2 is SVGAGI. CDR3 DNA: TGTGCCAGCATGTGGACTAGCGGGAGATATGAGCAGTTCTTC. This translates into CASMWTSGRYEQFF.

This chain joins TRBV11-3 and TRBJ2-2; D not certain. V gave up 1 base and J gave up 12 bases, with 12 bases separating them. This CDR3 region has 13 residues. Germline CDR1 is SGHNT and CDR2 is YENEEA. DNA for the CDR3: TGTGCCAGCAGCTTAGGTCTATCGGGTCAGCTGTTTTTT. This sequence encodes CASSLGLSGQLFF. The variable domain in full, completed from reference TRBV11-3 and TRBJ2-2, reads EAGVVQSPRYKIIEKKQPVAFWCNPISGHNTLYWYLQNLGQGPELLIRYENEEAVDDSQLPKDRFSAERLKGVDSTLKIQPAELGDSAVYLCASSLGLSGQLFFGEGSRLTVL.